Each of the 31 T cell receptor beta chains below was sequenced from the same sample in a study of T-cell reconstitution after alpha-beta-depleted transplantation in children. Preparation of the TCRbeta library involved a method that used unique molecular identifiers. Via MiXCR, TCRdb re-called the PCR reads, giving one row per CDR3 protein. The repertoire has 250,000 to 400,000 distinct CDR3 sequences, 20% to 30% of them found once; the top ten carry around 9.9%. The sequencing here drew on PBMCs, mostly from graft donor cells, taken 180 days after TCRalphabeta/CD19-depleted stem cell transplant. Receptors originate from a male patient under 18 who had a stem cell transplant for acute lymphoblastic leukemia, so the T cells may come from the graft donor.

This chain joins TRBV27 and TRBJ2-2, with D possibly being TRBD2 (5 bases). The CDR3 runs to 15 residues. The V gene lost 11 bases and the J gene lost 5 bases, with 21 bases spanning the gap. Germline V CDR1 and CDR2: MNHEY, SMNVEV (reference sequence). In DNA form, the CDR3 reads TGTGCCGCGGGCGCTGGCGGGCTTCCGACCGGGGAGCTGTTTTTT. The encoded protein is CAAGAGGLPTGELFF.

This clonotype was observed a handful of times. A junction boundary mismatches the germline segment, possibly from a read error. The chain combines TRBV6-1 with TRBJ1-4; 8 bases agree with TRBD1. The CDR3 has 14 residues. CDR1 is MNHNS, CDR2 SASEGT, per germline. CDR3 protein: CASSRDRSKEKLFF. The DNA of the CDR3 is TGTGCCAGCAGTCGGGACAGGTCGAAAGAAAAACTTTTTTTT.

This clonotype was seen more than once but under ten times. The chain carries TRBV5-1 and TRBJ2-4; 7 bases line up with TRBD2. The V gene end was trimmed by 3 bases and the J gene end by 0 bases; junction bases not matched to a gene: 12. This CDR3 contains 18 residues. Germline-derived CDR1 and CDR2 are SGHRS and YFSETQ. The CDR3 nucleotides read TGCGCCAGCAGCTGGGACTCCGGGAGGTCCCCAGCCAAAAACATTCAGTACTTC. Translated, it gives CASSWDSGRSPAKNIQYF.

This chain links TRBV19 with TRBJ2-1, with D possibly matching TRBD2 (5 bases). CDR1 is LNHDA and CDR2 is SQIVND in the germline V gene (reference sequence). The CDR3 loop spans 16 amino acids. The V and J ends lost 2 bases and 10 bases respectively, with 21 bases between them. CDR3 in DNA: TGTGCCAGTAGTATACTAAAACTACCCGTACTAGGGGAGCAGTTCTTC. It translates to CASSILKLPVLGEQFF.

The chain joins TRBV2 to TRBJ2-3, with TRBD2 matching 7 bases. V shed 1 base and J 0 bases; nucleotides not matched to a gene: 4. The CDR3 has 16 residues. Germline V CDR1 and CDR2: SNHLY, FYNNEI. DNA of the CDR3: TGTGCCAGCAGTGAAGATCGGGGGGTCAGCACAGATACGCAGTATTTT. It codes for CASSEDRGVSTDTQYF. The entire variable domain, with the rest obtained from reference TRBV2 and TRBJ2-3, is as follows: EPEVTQTPSHQVTQMGQEVILRCVPISNHLYFYWYRQILGQKVEFLVSFYNNEISEKSEIFDDQFSVERPDGSNFTLKIRSTKLEDSAMYFCASSEDRGVSTDTQYFGPGTRLTVL.

The table lists this clonotype with a few counts. CDR3 nucleotides: TGTGCCAGTAGGCGGACTAGCGGGTCCTACGAGCAGTACTTC. This gives the protein CASRRTSGSYEQYF. The V and J genes are TRBV19 and TRBJ2-7; 11 bases are a match to TRBD2. From germline, CDR1 is LNHDA and CDR2 SQIVND (reference sequence). V trimming: 6 bases; J trimming: 1 base; junction bases outside the gene matches: 2. CDR3 length equals 14 residues.

The chain is built from TRBV7-9 and TRBJ2-3; 7 bases are shared with TRBD2. The V segment lost 5 bases and the J segment 3 bases; nucleotides outside the gene matches: 8. The germline V gene encodes CDR1 SEHNR and CDR2 FQNEAQ (reference sequence). This CDR3 is built from 15 residues. CDR3 protein: CASSPLLATTDTQYF. The CDR3 coding sequence is TGTGCCAGCAGCCCCCTACTAGCGACTACAGATACGCAGTATTTT.

This sequence joins TRBV7-9 and TRBJ2-5; 8 nucleotides line up with TRBD1. The length of the CDR3 is 13 residues. CDR1 and CDR2 from the germline V gene are SEHNR and FQNEAQ (reference sequence). The V gene end was trimmed by 3 bases and the J gene end by 7 bases; junction bases not matched to a gene: 4. CDR3 sequence: CASSFGQGGTQYF. CDR3 bases: TGTGCCAGCAGCTTCGGACAGGGAGGGACCCAGTACTTC.

This clonotype occurred a few times. V is TRBV20-1 and J is TRBJ1-1; TRBD1 is a possible D gene (5 bases). The CDR3 runs 10 residues. Germline V gene lookup returns CDR1 DFQATT and CDR2 SNEGSKA (reference sequence). The V gene lost 7 bases and the J gene lost 10 bases, with 13 bases spanning the gap. CDR3 sequence reads: CSVVIQGAFF. The CDR3 DNA follows: TGCAGTGTAGTAATCCAGGGAGCTTTCTTT.

This clonotype was picked up a small number of times. The chain joins TRBV24-1 to TRBJ2-1; no clear D. CDR1 KGHDR and CDR2 SFDVKD come from the germline V gene. This CDR3 comprises 10 residues. V lost 8 bases and J lost 14, with 12 bases in between. CDR3 bases: TGTGCCACCACCCGAAGGCCCAAGTTCTTC. This codes for CATTRRPKFF.

The chain recombines TRBV29-1 with TRBJ1-5, with TRBD1 matching over 8 bases. V trimming: 8 bases; J trimming: 7 bases; junction bases outside the gene matches: 13. This CDR3 has 14 amino acids. Germline V gene data show CDR1 as SQVTM and CDR2 as ANQGSEA. CDR3 sequence reads: CSPYPDRGEQPQHF. The CDR3 bases are TGCAGCCCTTACCCCGACAGGGGTGAACAGCCCCAGCATTTT.

Many counts were recorded for this clonotype. The CDR3 protein is CASSLGGYNEQFF. CDR3 in DNA: TGTGCCAGCAGCCTAGGGGGCTACAATGAGCAGTTCTTC. This chain joins TRBV5-4 and TRBJ2-1, with D perhaps matching TRBD1 (6 bases). Trimming shortened V by 4 bases and J by 3 bases, and 8 bases separated the two germline ends. The CDR3 runs 13 residues. Germline V gene lookup returns CDR1 SGHNT and CDR2 YYREEE (reference sequence).

The chain links TRBV12-3 or TRBV12-4 to TRBJ2-7; 11 bases map to TRBD2. V lost 3 bases to trimming and J lost 2 bases; unmatched junction nucleotides: 6. The CDR3 loop spans 16 amino acids. The CDR3 DNA reads TGTGCCAGCAGTTTGAGGCTAGCGGGAGGAACCTACGAGCAGTACTTC. Protein: CASSLRLAGGTYEQYF.

This clonotype has a handful of counts. The chain links TRBV7-2 to TRBJ2-5, with D possibly TRBD2 on 7 matching bases. The length of the CDR3 is 16 residues. The germline CDR1 and CDR2 sequences are SGHTA and FQGNSA. The V and J ends lost 5 bases and 5 bases respectively, with 21 bases between them. DNA of the CDR3: TGTGCCAGCAGCGCCACTAGTAATGGGAGGGGGGAGACCCAGTACTTC. Translation gives CASSATSNGRGETQYF.

This clonotype came up a few times. The chain couples TRBV21-1 to TRBJ2-1; TRBD1 is the table's D call, not checked against the DNA. TRBV21-1 is tagged as a pseudogene. The CDR3 is 15 residues long. The CDR3 DNA reads as TGTGCCAGCACCGTGAGGACAGCCCTGGCAAATGAGCAGTTCTTC. It translates to CASTVRTALANEQFF.

This chain connects TRBV11-2 to TRBJ2-3; TRBD2 is a possible D gene (6 bases). This CDR3 is 16 amino acids long. Germline CDR1 is SGHAT and CDR2 is FQNNGV. V was clipped by 1 base and J by 2 bases, with 13 bases between them. The CDR3 nucleotides are TGTGCCAGCAGCTTAGCGGGAGCCCTTCCCACAGATACGCAGTATTTT. Its protein is CASSLAGALPTDTQYF.

This clonotype was seen only a few times. The gene calls are TRBV27 and TRBJ2-3, with 7 bases lining up with TRBD2. Germline assignment: CDR1 MNHEY and CDR2 SMNVEV (reference sequence). V lost 6 bases and J lost 0; bases outside the gene matches: 6. This CDR3 is 15 amino acids long. CDR3 coding DNA: TGTGCCAGCAGGGGGGAGGGCCAAAGCACAGATACGCAGTATTTT. Encoded protein: CASRGEGQSTDTQYF.

V usage is TRBV11-3 and J usage is TRBJ1-1, with D unclear. The CDR3 runs 13 residues. V was cut by 2 bases and J by 5 bases, with 9 bases left in between. Germline V gene lookup returns CDR1 SGHNT and CDR2 YENEEA. In DNA form, the CDR3 reads TGTGCCAGCAGCTTACGGACCCAGACTGAAGCTTTCTTT. This gives the protein CASSLRTQTEAFF.

The table lists this clonotype with a few counts. J is TRBJ2-5 and V is TRBV6-2 or TRBV6-3, with 8 bases lining up with TRBD1. The germline V gene encodes CDR1 MNHEY and CDR2 SVGEGT. The CDR3 extends over 17 amino acids. Trimming took 2 bases from V and 3 from J; bases not matched to a gene: 11. The CDR3 nucleotides read TGTGCCAGCAGTTACGCCATGAGGTGGGACAGGAAAGAGACCCAGTACTTC. This sequence encodes CASSYAMRWDRKETQYF.

In its sample, this clonotype was seen a few times. The chain joins TRBV9 to TRBJ1-4; tentatively, D is TRBD1 (5 bases). V was cut by 4 bases and J by 8 bases, with 15 bases left in between. Germline values: CDR1 SGDLS, CDR2 YYNGEE. This CDR3 contains 14 residues. The CDR3 loop reads CASSPGVYEEKLFF. In nucleotides, the CDR3 is TGTGCCAGCAGCCCGGGGGTGTACGAAGAAAAACTGTTTTTT. The full variable domain, its missing parts supplied by reference TRBV9 and TRBJ1-4, is DSGVTQTPKHLITATGQRVTLRCSPRSGDLSVYWYQQSLDQGLQFLIQYYNGEERAKGNILERFSAQQFPDLHSELNLSSLELGDSALYFCASSPGVYEEKLFFGSGTQLSVL.

This clonotype was seen a handful of times. The V gene is TRBV27, the J gene TRBJ1-5, with no clear D. Trimming removed 6 bases from V and 5 bases from J, with 14 bases in between. The germline V gene encodes CDR1 MNHEY and CDR2 SMNVEV (reference sequence). CDR3 size: 14 residues. The chain's CDR3 is CASSPLGVDQPQHF. The CDR3 DNA reads as TGTGCCAGCAGCCCCCTGGGTGTTGATCAGCCCCAGCATTTT.

This clonotype has a handful of counts. The rearrangement uses TRBV7-9 and TRBJ1-4; D unclear. Germline V CDR1 and CDR2: SEHNR, FQNEAQ (reference sequence). V was shortened by 3 bases and J by 6 bases, with 8 bases between the two germline ends. This CDR3 has 13 amino acids. The CDR3 nucleotides are TGTGCCAGCAGCTTCTCAATGTATGAAAAACTGTTTTTT. As protein: CASSFSMYEKLFF.

V is TRBV27 and J is TRBJ1-5, with TRBD1 matching over 7 bases. Germline V gene sequence: CDR1 MNHEY, CDR2 SMNVEV (reference sequence). The CDR3 is made up of 15 amino acids. Germline trimming cut 5 bases from V and 1 base from J; bases unmatched to any gene: 5. CDR3 loop: CASSGLTGSNQPQHF. The CDR3 bases are TGTGCCAGCAGTGGCTTGACAGGGAGCAATCAGCCCCAGCATTTT.

DNA of the CDR3: TGTGCCAGCTCACCAAGGCAGGGGGCTGAAGCTTTCTTT. Its protein is CASSPRQGAEAFF. The chain carries TRBV18 and TRBJ1-1, with TRBD1 matching over 7 bases. The V segment lost 2 bases and the J segment 6 bases; nucleotides outside the gene matches: 3. Germline CDR1 reads KGHSH; CDR2 reads LQKENI. The CDR3 contains 13 residues.

This chain uses TRBV4-2 with TRBJ2-7; 7 bases are shared with TRBD1. The CDR3 consists of 15 residues. V dropped 6 bases and J dropped 1; count of bases not matched to a gene: 9. CDR1 is LGHNA, CDR2 YNFKEQ, per germline. The CDR3 coding sequence is TGTGCCAGCAGACATTACACAGGGGATTCCTACGAGCAGTACTTC. This sequence encodes CASRHYTGDSYEQYF.

This chain uses TRBV11-1 with TRBJ1-6; D is unclear. The CDR3 has 13 residues. The V gene lost 6 bases and the J gene lost 9 bases, with 12 bases spanning the gap. Germline values: CDR1 SGHAT, CDR2 FQDESV (reference sequence). In DNA form, the CDR3 reads TGTGCCAGCAGACGCGGCCAAGCTTCACCCCTCCACTTT. This gives the protein CASRRGQASPLHF.

Concerning this clonotype: This may arise from a read error, as a much more abundant clone is one base away. This chain uses TRBV5-1 with TRBJ2-1; 11 positions match TRBD2. In germline, CDR1 is SGHRS, CDR2 YFSETQ. The CDR3 extends over 15 amino acids. CDR3 coding DNA: TGCGCCAGCAGCGTCGGGACTAGCGGTTACAATGAGCGGTTCTTC. Protein product: CASSVGTSGYNERFF.

CDR3 amino acids: CASLGGLTDTQYF. CDR3 in DNA: TGTGCCAGTCTAGGGGGGCTCACAGATACGCAGTATTTT. The V call is TRBV27, the J call TRBJ2-3; D may match TRBD1 or TRBD2 (6 bases each). The CDR3 runs 13 residues. Per the germline V gene, CDR1 is MNHEY and CDR2 is SMNVEV (reference sequence). The V end lost 9 bases, the J end lost 2 bases, and 12 bases lay between the germline ends.

This clonotype has only a few counts. The rearrangement uses TRBV9 and TRBJ2-4, with 9 bases matching TRBD2. Germline lookup yields CDR1 SGDLS and CDR2 YYNGEE. This CDR3 is 14 amino acids long. Trimming removed 3 bases from V and 7 bases from J; junction bases left unmatched: 5. Here the CDR3 reads CASSASSGINIQYF. The CDR3 nucleotides are TGTGCCAGCAGCGCTTCTAGCGGGATCAACATTCAGTACTTC.

There are a few counts of this clonotype. V usage is TRBV6-1 and J usage is TRBJ2-6, with 7 bases identical to TRBD2. Germline CDR1 and CDR2: MNHNS and SASEGT. The CDR3 sequence is 18 residues long. J was trimmed by 9 bases and V by 2 bases; bases with no gene match: 16. CDR3 in amino acids: CASSEIGDYSLWVNVLTF. The CDR3 DNA reads as TGTGCCAGCAGTGAAATAGGGGACTACTCTCTCTGGGTCAACGTCCTGACTTTC.

V usage is TRBV11-2 and J usage is TRBJ1-2; D unclear. CDR3 length equals 13 residues. Trimming left V 1 base short and J 5 bases short, with 8 bases between. The germline CDR1 and CDR2 sequences are SGHAT and FQNNGV. The CDR3 sequence is CASSLVRQYGYTF. The CDR3, as DNA: TGTGCCAGCAGCTTAGTGCGTCAGTATGGCTACACCTTC.